What follows describes a single T cell receptor (beta chain). The CDR3 loop spans 13 amino acids. Trimming cost V 4 bases and J 2 bases, with 8 bases left between them. The germline V gene has CDR1 KGHSH and CDR2 LQKENI. This record belongs to a study of blood T cell repertoires in COVID-19. Data came from immunoSEQ multiplex PCR; TCRdb stores just in-frame clones and leaves some out. The data show roughly 200,000 clones, roughly 78% seen once. This chain uses TRBV18 with TRBJ1-1; D unresolved. The receptor's source is a woman aged 80 or older with active or convalescent COVID-19. Input material: peripheral blood. CDR3 in DNA: TGTGCCAGCTCACAACAGAGAAACACTGAAGCTTTCTTT. Translated, it gives CASSQQRNTEAFF.